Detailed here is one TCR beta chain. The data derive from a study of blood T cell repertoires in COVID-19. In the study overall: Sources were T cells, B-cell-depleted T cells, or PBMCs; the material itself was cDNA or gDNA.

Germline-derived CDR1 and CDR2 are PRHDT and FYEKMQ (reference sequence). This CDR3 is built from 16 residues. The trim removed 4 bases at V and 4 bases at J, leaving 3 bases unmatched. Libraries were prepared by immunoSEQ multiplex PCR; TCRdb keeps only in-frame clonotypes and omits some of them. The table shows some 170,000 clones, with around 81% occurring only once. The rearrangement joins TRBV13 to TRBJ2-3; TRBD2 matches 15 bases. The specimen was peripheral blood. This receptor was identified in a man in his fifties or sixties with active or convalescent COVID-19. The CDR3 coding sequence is TGTGCCAGCAGCTCTGGACTAGCGGGAGGGGCAGATACGCAGTATTTT. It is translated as CASSSGLAGGADTQYF.